This is a list of T cell receptor beta chains from one sample in a study of cytomegalovirus exposure and HLA in healthy donors. Sequencing was performed with immunoSEQ multiplex PCR; in TCRdb, only in-frame clones are kept and a portion is missing. In the table there are 250,000 to 400,000 clones, roughly 87% of which are singletons. Material: PBMCs. Receptors were obtained from a young man in good health and CMV-seronegative. CDR3s include the opening cysteine and the closing phenylalanine or tryptophan. A D gene is named only where the DNA matches it firmly. The size of a clone is reported for some rows only, either as once, few or many, or as a class for expanded clones.

size: .; length: 13; J: TRBJ1-1; D: .; V: TRBV11-3; CDR3: CASSLDSDRRAFF; DNA: TGTGCCAGCAGCTTAGATTCCGACAGGCGGGCTTTCTTT
size: .; length: 15; J: TRBJ1-6; D: .; V: TRBV10-2; CDR3: CASSESRGLESPLHF; DNA: TGCGCCAGCAGTGAGTCGCGGGGGCTAGAATCACCCCTCCACTTT
size: .; length: 15; J: TRBJ2-1; D: TRBD2; V: TRBV9; CDR3: CASSVVGGGADEQFF; DNA: TGTGCCAGCAGCGTAGTGGGCGGGGGGGCCGATGAGCAGTTCTTC
size: .; length: 14; J: TRBJ2-1; D: TRBD1; V: TRBV5-6; CDR3: CASSSDRGYNEQFF; DNA: TGTGCCAGCAGCTCCGACAGGGGTTACAATGAGCAGTTCTTC
size: .; length: 14; J: TRBJ1-2; D: .; V: TRBV5-6; CDR3: CASSFLTGGYRYTF; DNA: TGTGCCAGCAGCTTTCTCACGGGGGGGTATCGCTACACCTTC
size: .; length: 14; J: TRBJ2-5; D: .; V: TRBV7-9; CDR3: CASSEPGSQETQYF; DNA: TGTGCCAGCAGCGAACCGGGATCCCAAGAGACCCAGTACTTC
size: .; length: 12; J: TRBJ2-7; D: .; V: TRBV9; CDR3: CASSDRGNEQYF; DNA: TGTGCCAGCAGCGATCGGGGGAACGAGCAGTACTTC
size: .; length: 16; J: TRBJ2-1; D: TRBD1; V: TRBV2; CDR3: CASSDVGTGSYNEQFF; DNA: TGTGCCAGCAGTGATGTTGGGACAGGGTCCTACAATGAGCAGTTCTTC
size: .; length: 13; J: TRBJ1-1; D: TRBD1; V: TRBV18; CDR3: CASSPTGGLEAFF; DNA: TGTGCCAGCTCACCGACAGGGGGCCTAGAAGCTTTCTTT
size: once; length: 13; J: TRBJ2-5; D: .; V: TRBV7-2; CDR3: CASSFDSRKTQYF; DNA: TGTGCCAGCAGCTTTGACAGCAGAAAGACCCAGTACTTC
size: .; length: 14; J: TRBJ2-5; D: TRBD1; V: TRBV5-1; CDR3: CASSSTGGLETQYF; DNA: TGCGCCAGCAGCTCGACAGGGGGATTAGAGACCCAGTACTTC
size: .; length: 13; J: TRBJ1-5; D: .; V: TRBV10-1; CDR3: CASSETLGQPQHF; DNA: TGCGCCAGCAGTGAGACCCTAGGTCAGCCCCAGCATTTT
size: .; length: 19; J: TRBJ1-6; D: .; V: TRBV27; CDR3: CASSLSTPPGRSNNSPLHF; DNA: TGTGCCAGCAGTTTGTCAACCCCACCGGGTCGCAGTAATAATTCACCCCTCCACTTT
size: .; length: 13; J: TRBJ1-3; D: .; V: TRBV9; CDR3: CASSANSGNTIYF; DNA: TGTGCCAGCAGCGCTAACAGCGGAAACACCATATATTTT
size: .; length: 16; J: TRBJ2-7; D: TRBD2; V: TRBV10-1; CDR3: CASSEDGTSGVREQYF; DNA: TGCGCCAGCAGTGAGGATGGGACTAGCGGGGTGAGGGAGCAGTACTTC
size: .; length: 12; J: TRBJ2-3; D: TRBD2; V: TRBV27; CDR3: CASSQTGTSGYF; DNA: TGTGCCAGCAGCCAGACCGGGACTAGTGGGTATTTT
size: once; length: 15; J: TRBJ2-7; D: TRBD2; V: TRBV5-1; CDR3: CASSTLAGTSYEQYF; DNA: TGCGCCAGCAGCACCCTAGCGGGGACTTCGTACGAGCAGTACTTC